Given below is one T cell receptor (beta chain) in context. No antigen is known for it. This entry is derived from a study of cytomegalovirus exposure and HLA in healthy donors. General study results and limits: Presence/absence analyses assumed roughly uniform sequencing depth across donors, which may not hold.

13 Jbeta primers and 60 Vbeta primers were used for the PCR. Clones were sequenced by immunoSEQ multiplex PCR, and TCRdb holds only the in-frame ones, with some missing. Altogether around 130,000 clones are present, around three quarters being singletons, with the ten largest covering about 2%. The V gene's germline CDR1 is LGHNA and CDR2 YSLEER. V was clipped by 0 bases and J by 7 bases, with 16 bases between them. The CDR3 loop spans 16 amino acids. This receptor was identified in a man between 18 and 29 years old in good health and CMV-seronegative. The sequencing input was PBMCs. The V gene is TRBV4-3, the J gene TRBJ2-1, with D possibly matching TRBD2 (7 bases). The CDR3 here is CASSQDWGGGGNEQFF. CDR3 DNA: TGCGCCAGCAGCCAAGATTGGGGGGGAGGGGGAAATGAGCAGTTCTTC.